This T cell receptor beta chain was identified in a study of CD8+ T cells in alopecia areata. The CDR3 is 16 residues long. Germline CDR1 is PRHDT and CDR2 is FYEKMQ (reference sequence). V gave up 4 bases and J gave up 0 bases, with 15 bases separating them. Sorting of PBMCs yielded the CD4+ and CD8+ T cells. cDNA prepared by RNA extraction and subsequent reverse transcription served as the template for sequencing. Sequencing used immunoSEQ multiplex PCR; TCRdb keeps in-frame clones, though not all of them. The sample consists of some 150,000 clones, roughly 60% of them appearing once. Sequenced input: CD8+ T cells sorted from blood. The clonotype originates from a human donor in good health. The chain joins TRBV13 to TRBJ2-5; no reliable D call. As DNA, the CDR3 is TGTGCCAGCAGCTCTCATATCGAAGGGTACCAAGAGACCCAGTACTTC. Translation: CASSSHIEGYQETQYF. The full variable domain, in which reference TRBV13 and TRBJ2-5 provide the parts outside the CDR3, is AAGVIQSPRHLIKEKRETATLKCYPIPRHDTVYWYQQGPGQDPQFLISFYEKMQSDKGSIPDRFSAQQFSDYHSELNMSSLELGDSALYFCASSSHIEGYQETQYFGPGTRLLVL.